This TCR beta chain originates from a study of shared clonotypes between healthy human individuals. Study summary: With ages of 18 to 49, the donors were a couple of women and a few men. Study observations and caveats: The generation probabilities recorded for non-shared clonotypes fell below those of clonotypes shared by all four donors. It was expected that sequencing depth would affect clonotype sharing among donors.

Nashville, Tennessee was home to all donors, who were Caucasian adults. V dropped 1 base and J dropped 7 bases, with 13 bases sitting between them. CDR1 and CDR2 (germline): MNHEY, SVGAGI. The CDR3 has 14 amino acids. Libraries were prepared by immunoSEQ multiplex PCR; TCRdb keeps only in-frame clonotypes and omits some of them. The sample consists of around 2.5 million clones, 80% to 95% of them appearing once. Worth noting for this clone: What it recognizes is unknown.

Source material: naive CD4+ T cells from PBMCs. As for subset: CD45RA+ positively selected. This TCR was recovered from a man in his late teens or twenties in good health. Some clones in this sample may be carry-over from other donors' samples. The genes are TRBV6-5 and TRBJ1-2; D not certain. CDR3 DNA sequence: TGTGCCAGCAGTTACTATCCAATCTTGGGTGGCTACACCTTC. Residues: CASSYYPILGGYTF.